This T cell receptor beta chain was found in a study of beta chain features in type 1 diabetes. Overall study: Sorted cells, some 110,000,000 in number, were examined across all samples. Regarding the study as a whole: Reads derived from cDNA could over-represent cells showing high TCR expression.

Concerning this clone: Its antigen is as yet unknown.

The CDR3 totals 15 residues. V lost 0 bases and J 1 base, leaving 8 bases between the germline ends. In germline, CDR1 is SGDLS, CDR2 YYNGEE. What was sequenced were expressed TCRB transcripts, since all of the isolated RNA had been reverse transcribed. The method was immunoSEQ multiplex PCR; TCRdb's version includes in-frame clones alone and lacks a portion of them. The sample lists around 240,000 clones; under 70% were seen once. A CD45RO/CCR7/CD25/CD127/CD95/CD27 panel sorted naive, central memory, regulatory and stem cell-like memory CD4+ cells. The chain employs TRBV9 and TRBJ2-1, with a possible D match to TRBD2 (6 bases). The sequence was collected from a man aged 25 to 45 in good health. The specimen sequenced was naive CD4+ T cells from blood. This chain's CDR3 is CASSVVAESYNEQFF. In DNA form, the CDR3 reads TGTGCCAGCAGCGTAGTAGCGGAGTCCTACAATGAGCAGTTCTTC. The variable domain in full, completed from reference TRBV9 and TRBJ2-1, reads DSGVTQTPKHLITATGQRVTLRCSPRSGDLSVYWYQQSLDQGLQFLIQYYNGEERAKGNILERFSAQQFPDLHSELNLSSLELGDSALYFCASSVVAESYNEQFFGPGTRLTVL.